Below, 9 T cell receptor beta chains from the same sample are listed, as sequenced in a study of control samples from healthy donors and cancer patients. Clones were sequenced by immunoSEQ multiplex PCR, and TCRdb holds only the in-frame ones, with some missing. Among about 230,000 clones listed, approximately 80% were seen once. Material for sequencing was PBMCs. The receptors shown here come from a woman aged 55-69 years with lung cancer.

Only one count was recorded for this clone. The V gene is TRBV19, the J gene TRBJ1-4, with D tentatively TRBD1 (6 bases). Trimming shortened V by 9 bases and J by 4 bases, and 12 bases separated the two germline ends. CDR3 length equals 13 residues. Germline assignment: CDR1 LNHDA and CDR2 SQIVND (reference sequence). This chain's CDR3 is CASRTDVNEKLFF. CDR3 nucleotides: TGTGCCAGCCGGACAGACGTTAATGAAAAACTGTTTTTT.

The chain uses TRBV9 and TRBJ2-4, with D possibly matching TRBD2 (6 bases). Trimming shortened V by 4 bases and J by 6 bases, and 26 bases separated the two germline ends. CDR3 size: 18 residues. Germline V gene lookup returns CDR1 SGDLS and CDR2 YYNGEE. CDR3 nucleotide sequence: TGTGCCAGCAGCCCCTACTTAGCGGAATACCTTCCTGGAAACATTCAGTACTTC. It codes for CASSPYLAEYLPGNIQYF.

The chain carries TRBV6-5 and TRBJ1-6; possibly TRBD1 for D (6 bases). Germline CDR1 and CDR2: MNHEY and SVGAGI. CDR3 size: 15 residues. The germline V and J ends were trimmed by 2 bases and 11 bases, with 16 bases remaining between them. The DNA of the CDR3 is TGTGCCAGCAGTTACGGTACAGGGTTCGAAACACCCCTCCACTTT. Amino acids: CASSYGTGFETPLHF.

A few counts support this clone. The chain is built from TRBV7-9 and TRBJ1-3, with 7 positions matching TRBD1. V was clipped by 2 bases and J by 0 bases; unmatched bases: 10. CDR3 length: 18 amino acids. Germline V lookup: CDR1 SEHNR, CDR2 FQNEAQ (reference sequence). CDR3 protein: CASSLSLGGRHSGNTIYF. CDR3 nucleotides: TGTGCCAGCAGCTTAAGTTTAGGGGGCCGACACTCTGGAAACACCATATATTTT. The full variable domain, completed using reference TRBV7-9 and TRBJ1-3, is DTGVSQNPRHKITKRGQNVTFRCDPISEHNRLYWYRQTLGQGPEFLTYFQNEAQLEKSRLLSDRFSAERPKGSFSTLEIQRTEQGDSAMYLCASSLSLGGRHSGNTIYFGEGSWLTVV.

The rearrangement links TRBV7-2 to TRBJ2-5, with D unclear. CDR1 is SGHTA, CDR2 FQGNSA, per germline. The CDR3 runs to 16 residues. V was cut by 8 bases and J by 4 bases, with 23 bases left in between. The CDR3 nucleotides are TGTGCCAGCGGTATCCTCAAGGTGGCTGTCGGAGAGACCCAGTACTTC. Encoded protein: CASGILKVAVGETQYF. Full variable domain (missing parts from reference TRBV7-2 and TRBJ2-5): GAGVSQSPSNKVTEKGKDVELRCDPISGHTALYWYRQSLGQGLEFLIYFQGNSAPDKSGLPSDRFSAERTGGSVSTLTIQRTQQEDSAVYLCASGILKVAVGETQYFGPGTRLLVL.

The rearrangement links TRBV6-1 to TRBJ2-3; D is perhaps TRBD2 (5 bases). This CDR3 contains 15 residues. The germline V gene encodes CDR1 MNHNS and CDR2 SASEGT. The V and J ends lost 1 base and 2 bases respectively, with 10 bases between them. This chain's CDR3 is CASSEEKEDTDTQYF. Written as DNA, the CDR3 is TGTGCCAGCAGTGAAGAAAAGGAGGACACAGATACGCAGTATTTT.

The chain couples TRBV4-1 to TRBJ1-6, with 9 positions matching TRBD1. V lost 4 bases, J lost 7 bases, and 2 bases stayed unmatched. Germline V gene sequence: CDR1 MGHRA, CDR2 YSYEKL. This CDR3 comprises 14 residues. The CDR3 spells CASSRDRANSPLHF. CDR3 nucleotides: TGCGCCAGCAGCCGGGACAGGGCAAATTCACCCCTCCACTTT.

The chain recombines TRBV18 with TRBJ1-5; TRBD1 agrees at 7 bases. The CDR3 has 17 amino acids. From germline, CDR1 is KGHSH and CDR2 LQKENI. V lost 1 base, J lost 3 bases, and 9 bases stayed unmatched. CDR3 amino acids: CASSPQRQGRNNQPQHF. The CDR3 nucleotides are TGTGCCAGCTCACCACAAAGACAGGGCAGGAACAATCAGCCCCAGCATTTT. The full variable domain, with the rest looked up from reference TRBV18 and TRBJ1-5, is NAGVMQNPRHLVRRRGQEARLRCSPMKGHSHVYWYRQLPEEGLKFMVYLQKENIIDESGMPKERFSAEFPKEGPSILRIQQVVRGDSAAYFCASSPQRQGRNNQPQHFGDGTRLSIL.

The rearrangement uses TRBV5-5 and TRBJ2-5; 7 bases agree with TRBD2. In germline, CDR1 is SGHKS, CDR2 YYEKEE (reference sequence). The CDR3 has 16 amino acids. J was trimmed by 1 base and V by 2 bases; bases with no gene match: 8. CDR3 sequence reads: CASSFQGLAVQETQYF. CDR3 in DNA: TGTGCCAGCAGCTTCCAAGGGCTAGCGGTCCAAGAGACCCAGTACTTC.